This T cell receptor beta chain was documented in a study of graft-versus-host responses after intestinal transplantation. Overall study results and limits: The marrow of recipients harbored GvH clones, and ileum or blood showed some of them first.

This clone was observed a few times. Its target is not known. The CDR3 covers 12 residues. Losses at the gene ends were 3 bases for V and 10 bases for J; bases not matched to a gene: 4. Germline-derived CDR1 and CDR2 are WNHNN and SYGVQD (reference sequence). Repertoires were generated with immunoSEQ multiplex PCR, while TCRdb's copy carries only in-frame clones and drops some. This table has some 96,000 clones, approximately 90% appearing once. The chain couples TRBV10-1 to TRBJ1-1, with 8 bases fitting TRBD1. The receptor was derived from a human patient who received an intestinal transplant, so some T cells may come from the graft donor. This specimen was PBMCs, taken 450 to 460 days after intestinal transplant. CDR3 nucleotides: TGCGCCAGCAGTGACCTTGACAGGGGAGCTTTCTTT. It is translated as CASSDLDRGAFF.